This T cell receptor (beta chain) was obtained from a study of PD-1 blockade in mismatch repair-deficient tumors. Time point given: 10-day in vitro stimulation with candidate neoantigen peptide 4. The TCR-sequenced patients were a few responders to pembrolizumab. Clone fold changes were calculated against an identical culture without peptide. TCRdb's table, derived via immunoSEQ multiplex PCR, lists solely in-frame clones and lacks some. The sample consists of about 14,000 clones, approximately 80% of them appearing once. This clone was recorded only once. Its specificity is unknown. The CDR3 contains 16 residues. Germline loops: CDR1 KGHSH, CDR2 LQKENI. The junction had 9 bases not matched to a gene; V was cut back by 6 bases and J by 6 bases. Study results and limitations: Tumor-resident clones, often absent from pretreatment blood, expanded after pembrolizumab and then contracted.

This clonotype originated in an adult with mismatch repair-deficient cancer. The specimen was cells cultured in vitro, collected from a patient treated with pembrolizumab. This rearrangement joins TRBV18 to TRBJ2-2; the match to TRBD2 covers 11 bases. This CDR3 is CASSPTSGSVAGELFF. CDR3 nucleotide sequence: TGTGCCAGCTCCCCTACTAGCGGGAGCGTCGCCGGGGAGCTGTTTTTT.